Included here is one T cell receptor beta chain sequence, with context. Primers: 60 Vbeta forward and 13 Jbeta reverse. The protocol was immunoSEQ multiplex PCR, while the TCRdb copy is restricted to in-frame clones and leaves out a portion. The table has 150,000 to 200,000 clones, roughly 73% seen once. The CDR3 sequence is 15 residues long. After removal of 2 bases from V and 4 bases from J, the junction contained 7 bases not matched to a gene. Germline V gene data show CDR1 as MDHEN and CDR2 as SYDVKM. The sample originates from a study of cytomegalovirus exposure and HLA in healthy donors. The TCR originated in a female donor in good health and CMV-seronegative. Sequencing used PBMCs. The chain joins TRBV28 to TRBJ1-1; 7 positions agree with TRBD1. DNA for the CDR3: TGTGCCAGCAGTTTACTTCGGACAGGACTCACTGAAGCTTTCTTT. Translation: CASSLLRTGLTEAFF.